This T cell receptor beta chain was retrieved from a study of kidney transplant recipient with SARS-CoV-2 infection. The length of the CDR3 is 13 residues. Trimming cost V 4 bases and J 4 bases, with 11 bases left between them. Germline loops: CDR1 SGHRS, CDR2 YFSETQ. MiXCR, applied by TCRdb to the reads, yields one record per CDR3 protein. There are roughly 250,000 distinct CDR3 sequences in the sample; around 28% occur only once, and about 7% lies in the top ten. The V and J genes are TRBV5-1 and TRBJ1-1; D ambiguous. This sample comprised a blood sample, obtained at baseline and between days 110 and 120 from a kidney transplant recipient. The sequence derives from a male patient in his 30s who had COVID-19 and was a kidney transplant recipient. Some T cells may be the graft donor's. In nucleotides, the CDR3 is TGCGCCAGCAGCCCCCCCTCTGGCACTGAAGCTTTCTTT. Its translation is CASSPPSGTEAFF.